The sequence of this T cell receptor beta chain was determined in a study of T cell changes during pregnancy in multiple sclerosis. This table comes from immunoSEQ multiplex PCR, and its TCRdb copy is limited to in-frame clones, with some not included. Seen here are about 59,000 clones, about 93% observed once, and the top ten hold approximately 0.35%. The clonotype was recovered from a female donor with multiple sclerosis, enrolled in a pregnancy study. The sequenced sample was CD4+ T cells from peripheral blood mononuclear cells, obtained before pregnancy.

Here the CDR3 DNA reads TGCAGCGTTGGGGTTTCCGGGACAGGACTTGTCGAGCAGTACTTC. This sequence encodes CSVGVSGTGLVEQYF. The V and J genes are TRBV29-1 and TRBJ2-7, with 8 bases fitting TRBD1. V lost 4 bases, J lost 6 bases, and 14 bases stayed unmatched. This CDR3 spans 15 amino acids. Germline CDR1 is SQVTM and CDR2 is ANQGSEA.